The entry below describes one T cell receptor (beta chain). These data originate in a study of blood T cell repertoires in COVID-19. Assay used: immunoSEQ multiplex PCR; TCRdb lists only in-frame clones, some missing. The sample includes about 99,000 clones, around 90% of them seen just once. The specimen sequenced was peripheral blood. This TCR was recovered from a woman aged 60-70 years with acute or convalescent COVID-19.

CDR3 protein: CASSLVGLSYGYTF. The DNA for the CDR3 is TGCGCCAGCAGCTTGGTCGGGTTGAGCTATGGCTACACCTTC. This sequence joins TRBV5-1 and TRBJ1-2, with D uncertain. CDR3 length: 14 amino acids. Deletions cut 0 bases from V and 4 bases from J, with 10 bases between. Germline CDR1 SGHRS, CDR2 YFSETQ.